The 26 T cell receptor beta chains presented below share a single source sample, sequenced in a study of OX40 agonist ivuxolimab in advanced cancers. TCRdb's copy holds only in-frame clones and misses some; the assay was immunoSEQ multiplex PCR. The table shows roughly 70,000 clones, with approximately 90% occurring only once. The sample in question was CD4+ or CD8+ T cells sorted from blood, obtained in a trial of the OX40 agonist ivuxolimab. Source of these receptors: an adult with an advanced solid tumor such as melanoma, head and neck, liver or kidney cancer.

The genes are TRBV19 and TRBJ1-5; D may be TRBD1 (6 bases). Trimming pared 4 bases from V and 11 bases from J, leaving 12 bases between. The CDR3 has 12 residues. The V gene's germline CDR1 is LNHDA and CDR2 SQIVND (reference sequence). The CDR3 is CASSNLTGSQHF. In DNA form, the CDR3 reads TGTGCCAGTAGTAACTTGACAGGTTCCCAGCATTTT.

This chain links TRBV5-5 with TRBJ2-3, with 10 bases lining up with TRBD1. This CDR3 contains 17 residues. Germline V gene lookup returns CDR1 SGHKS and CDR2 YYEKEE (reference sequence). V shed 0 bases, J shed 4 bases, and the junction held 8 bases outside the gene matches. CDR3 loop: CASSLDLGQGFSDTQYF. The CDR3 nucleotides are TGTGCCAGCAGCTTGGATTTGGGACAGGGGTTCTCAGATACGCAGTATTTT.

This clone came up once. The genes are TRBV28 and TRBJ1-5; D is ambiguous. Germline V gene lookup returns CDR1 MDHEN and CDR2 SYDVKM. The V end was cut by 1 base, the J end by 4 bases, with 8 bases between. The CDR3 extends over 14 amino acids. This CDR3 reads CASSLLGFNQPQHF. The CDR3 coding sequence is TGTGCCAGCAGTTTATTAGGCTTTAATCAGCCCCAGCATTTT.

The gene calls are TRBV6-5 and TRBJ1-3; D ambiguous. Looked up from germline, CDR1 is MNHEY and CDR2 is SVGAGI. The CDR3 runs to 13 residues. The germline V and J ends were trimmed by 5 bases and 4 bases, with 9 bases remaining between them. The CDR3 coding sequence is TGTGCCAGCAGTATGGATATCGGAAACACCATATATTTT. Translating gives CASSMDIGNTIYF.

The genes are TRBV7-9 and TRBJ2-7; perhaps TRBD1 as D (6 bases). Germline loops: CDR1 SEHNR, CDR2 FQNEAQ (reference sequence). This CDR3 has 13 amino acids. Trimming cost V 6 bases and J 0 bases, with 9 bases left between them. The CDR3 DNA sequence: TGTGCCAGCAGTCGGGACAACTCCTACGAGCAGTACTTC. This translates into CASSRDNSYEQYF.

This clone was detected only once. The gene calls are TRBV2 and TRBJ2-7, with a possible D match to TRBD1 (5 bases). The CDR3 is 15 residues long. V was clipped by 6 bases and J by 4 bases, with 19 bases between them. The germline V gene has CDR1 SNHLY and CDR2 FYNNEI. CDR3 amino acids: CASSPPAIGEYEQYF. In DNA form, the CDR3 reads TGTGCCAGCAGCCCCCCCGCTATAGGGGAATACGAGCAGTACTTC.

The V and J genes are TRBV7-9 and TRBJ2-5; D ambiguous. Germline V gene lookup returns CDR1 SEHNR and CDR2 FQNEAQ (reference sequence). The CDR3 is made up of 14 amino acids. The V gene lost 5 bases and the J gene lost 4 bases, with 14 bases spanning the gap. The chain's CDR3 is CASSLNHLRETQYF. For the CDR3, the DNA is TGTGCCAGCAGCCTCAACCACCTCAGAGAGACCCAGTACTTC.

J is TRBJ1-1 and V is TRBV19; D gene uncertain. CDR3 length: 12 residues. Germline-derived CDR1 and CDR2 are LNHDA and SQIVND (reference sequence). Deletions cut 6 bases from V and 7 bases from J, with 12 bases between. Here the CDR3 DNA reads TGTGCCAGTAGATTATATGACGGTGAAGCTTTCTTT. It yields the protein CASRLYDGEAFF.

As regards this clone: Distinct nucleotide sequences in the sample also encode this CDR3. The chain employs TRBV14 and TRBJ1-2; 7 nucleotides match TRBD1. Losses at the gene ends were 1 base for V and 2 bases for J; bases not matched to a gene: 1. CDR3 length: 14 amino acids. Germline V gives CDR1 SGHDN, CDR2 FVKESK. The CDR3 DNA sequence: TGTGCCAGCAGCCAAGGACAGGGAAACTATGGCTACACCTTC. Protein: CASSQGQGNYGYTF.

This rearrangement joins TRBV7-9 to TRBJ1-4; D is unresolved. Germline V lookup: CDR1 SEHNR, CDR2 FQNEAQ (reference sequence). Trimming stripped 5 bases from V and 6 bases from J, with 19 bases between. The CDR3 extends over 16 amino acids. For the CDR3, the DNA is TGTGCCAGCAGCCCGAGGGAGCGACTCGGGGATGAAAAACTGTTTTTT. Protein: CASSPRERLGDEKLFF.

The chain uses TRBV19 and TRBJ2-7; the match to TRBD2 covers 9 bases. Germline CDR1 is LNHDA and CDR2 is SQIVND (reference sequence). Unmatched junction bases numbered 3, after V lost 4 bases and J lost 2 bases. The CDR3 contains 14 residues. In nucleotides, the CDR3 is TGTGCCAGTAGTACCGTAGCGGGAGCCTACGAGCAGTACTTC. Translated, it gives CASSTVAGAYEQYF.

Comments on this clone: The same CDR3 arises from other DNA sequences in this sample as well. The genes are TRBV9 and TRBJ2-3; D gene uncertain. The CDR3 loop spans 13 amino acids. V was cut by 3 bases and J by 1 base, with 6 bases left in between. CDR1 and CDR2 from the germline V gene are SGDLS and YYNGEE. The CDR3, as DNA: TGTGCCAGCAGCGGGGGTGGCACAGATACGCAGTATTTT. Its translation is CASSGGGTDTQYF.

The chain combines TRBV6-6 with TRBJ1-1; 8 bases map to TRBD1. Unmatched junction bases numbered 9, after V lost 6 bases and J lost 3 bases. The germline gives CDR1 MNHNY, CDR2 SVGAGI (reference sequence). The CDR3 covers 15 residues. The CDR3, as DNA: TGTGCCAGCAGCCTTGGGACAGGAGGTTACACTGAAGCTTTCTTT. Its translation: CASSLGTGGYTEAFF.

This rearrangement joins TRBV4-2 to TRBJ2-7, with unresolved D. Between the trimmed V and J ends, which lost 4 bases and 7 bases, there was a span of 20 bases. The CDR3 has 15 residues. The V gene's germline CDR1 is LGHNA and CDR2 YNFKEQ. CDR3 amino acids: CASSLTRVSMGEQYF. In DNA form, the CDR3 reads TGTGCCAGCAGCCTTACCCGGGTCTCGATGGGGGAGCAGTACTTC.

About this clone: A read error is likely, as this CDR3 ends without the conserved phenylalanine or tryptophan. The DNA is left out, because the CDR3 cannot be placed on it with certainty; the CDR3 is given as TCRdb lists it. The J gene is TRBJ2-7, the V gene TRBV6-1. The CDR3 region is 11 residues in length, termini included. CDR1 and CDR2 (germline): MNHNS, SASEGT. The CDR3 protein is CASSEDEGLIC.

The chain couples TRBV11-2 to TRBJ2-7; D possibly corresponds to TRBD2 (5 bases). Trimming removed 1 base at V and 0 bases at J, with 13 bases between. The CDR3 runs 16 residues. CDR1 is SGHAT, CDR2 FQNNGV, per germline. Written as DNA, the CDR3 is TGTGCCAGCAGCTTAGTTGGAGGCGGTTCCTCCTACGAGCAGTACTTC. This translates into CASSLVGGGSSYEQYF. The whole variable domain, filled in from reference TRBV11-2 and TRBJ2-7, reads EAGVAQSPRYKIIEKRQSVAFWCNPISGHATLYWYQQILGQGPKLLIQFQNNGVVDDSQLPKDRFSAERLKGVDSTLKIQPAKLEDSAVYLCASSLVGGGSSYEQYFGPGTRLTVT.

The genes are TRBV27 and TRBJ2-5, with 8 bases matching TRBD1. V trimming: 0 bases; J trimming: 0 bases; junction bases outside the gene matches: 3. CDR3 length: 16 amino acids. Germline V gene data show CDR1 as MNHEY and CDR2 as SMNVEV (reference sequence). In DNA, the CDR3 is TGTGCCAGCAGTTTATCGGACAGGGAGTACCAAGAGACCCAGTACTTC. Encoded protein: CASSLSDREYQETQYF.

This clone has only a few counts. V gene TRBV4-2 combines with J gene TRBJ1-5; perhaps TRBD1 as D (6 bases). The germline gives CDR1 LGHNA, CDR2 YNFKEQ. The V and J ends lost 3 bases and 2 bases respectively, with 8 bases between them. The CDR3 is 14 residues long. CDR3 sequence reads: CASSHAGGNQPQHF. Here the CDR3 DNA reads TGTGCCAGCAGCCACGCAGGGGGCAATCAGCCCCAGCATTTT.

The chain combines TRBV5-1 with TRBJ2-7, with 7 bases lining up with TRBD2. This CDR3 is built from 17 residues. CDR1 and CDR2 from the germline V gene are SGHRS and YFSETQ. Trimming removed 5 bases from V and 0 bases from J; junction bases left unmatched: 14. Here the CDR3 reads CASRPSPSGLSSYEQYF. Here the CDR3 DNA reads TGCGCCAGCAGACCTTCGCCTAGCGGTCTAAGCTCCTACGAGCAGTACTTC. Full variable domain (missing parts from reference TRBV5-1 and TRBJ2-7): KAGVTQTPRYLIKTRGQQVTLSCSPISGHRSVSWYQQTPGQGLQFLFEYFSETQRNKGNFPGRFSGRQFSNSRSEMNVSTLELGDSALYLCASRPSPSGLSSYEQYFGPGTRLTVT.

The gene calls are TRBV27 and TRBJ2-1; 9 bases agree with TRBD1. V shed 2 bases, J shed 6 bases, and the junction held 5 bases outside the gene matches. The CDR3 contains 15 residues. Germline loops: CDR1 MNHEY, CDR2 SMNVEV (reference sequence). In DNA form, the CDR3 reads TGTGCCAGCAGTTTAAGGGACAGGGCGCCCAATGAGCAGTTCTTC. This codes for CASSLRDRAPNEQFF.

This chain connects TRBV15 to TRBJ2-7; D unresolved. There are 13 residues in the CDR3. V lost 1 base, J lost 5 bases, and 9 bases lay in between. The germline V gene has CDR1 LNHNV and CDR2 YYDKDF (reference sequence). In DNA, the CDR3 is TGTGCCACCAGCAGAGGGCAGGTCCACGAGCAGTACTTC. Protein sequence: CATSRGQVHEQYF.

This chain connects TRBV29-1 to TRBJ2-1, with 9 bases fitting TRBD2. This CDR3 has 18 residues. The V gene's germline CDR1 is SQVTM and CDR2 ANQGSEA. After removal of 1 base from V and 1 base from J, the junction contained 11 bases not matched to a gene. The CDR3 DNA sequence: TGCAGCGTTGAAGGCGGGGGGGCGGTGAAATCTTCCTACAATGAGCAGTTCTTC. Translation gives CSVEGGGAVKSSYNEQFF.

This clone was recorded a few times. CDR3 sequence: CASSSPLEQFF. The CDR3 DNA reads as TGTGCCAGCAGTTCCCCTCTCGAGCAGTTCTTC. The chain combines TRBV28 with TRBJ2-1; D ambiguous. Trimming took 4 bases from V and 10 from J, leaving 8 bases between them. This CDR3 is 11 amino acids long. The germline V gene encodes CDR1 MDHEN and CDR2 SYDVKM.

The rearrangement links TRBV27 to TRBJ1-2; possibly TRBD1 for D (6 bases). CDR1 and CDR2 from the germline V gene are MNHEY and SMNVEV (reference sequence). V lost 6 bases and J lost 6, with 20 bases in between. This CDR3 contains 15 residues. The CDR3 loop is CASSSVIGQKDGYTF. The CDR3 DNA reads TGTGCCAGCAGCTCCGTCATAGGACAGAAAGATGGCTACACCTTC.

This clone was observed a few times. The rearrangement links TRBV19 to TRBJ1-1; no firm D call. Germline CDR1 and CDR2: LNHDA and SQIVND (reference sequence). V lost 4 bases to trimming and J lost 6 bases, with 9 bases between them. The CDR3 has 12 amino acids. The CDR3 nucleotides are TGTGCCAGTAGTAGGGCTGGCCCTGAAGCTTTCTTT. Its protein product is CASSRAGPEAFF.

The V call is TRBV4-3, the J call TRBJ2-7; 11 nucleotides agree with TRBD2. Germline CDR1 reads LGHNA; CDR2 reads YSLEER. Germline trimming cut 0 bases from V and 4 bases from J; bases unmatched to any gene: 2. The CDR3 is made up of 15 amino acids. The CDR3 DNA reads TGCGCCAGCAGCCAAGATCTAGCGGGGGGTTACGAGCAGTACTTC. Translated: CASSQDLAGGYEQYF.